The clone carrying this TCR beta chain was counted many times. Time point noted: sample taken at primary tumor resection. No cells were sorted before sequencing. The whole RNA sequenced was extracted from tumor, nontumor lung or frozen PBMC. The source of the sample is a study of spatial heterogeneity in lung cancer. Each molecule of TCR cDNA was tagged with one unique molecular identifier. TCRdb recomputed calls from the 5' RACE reads with MiXCR, one row per CDR3 protein. The repertoire consists of about 95,000 distinct CDR3 sequences, with around 9% occurring once and the leading ten covering less than 9%. The material sequenced was PBMCs, taken at surgery. This clonotype originated in a male donor with early-stage non-small cell lung cancer.

The CDR3 loop reads CASSLLAGNTQYF. The CDR3, as DNA: TGTGCCAGCAGTCTTTTAGCGGGCAATACGCAGTATTTT. The chain recombines TRBV28 with TRBJ2-3, with TRBD2 matching over 7 bases. Trimming at V came to 5 bases and at J to 7 bases, leaving 6 bases not matched to a gene. The CDR3 covers 13 residues. Per the germline V gene, CDR1 is MDHEN and CDR2 is SYDVKM.